This T cell receptor (beta chain) derives from a study of blood T cells in healthy people across ages. A sample-barcoded 5' primer and a J-beta primer mix were used in a second PCR of roughly 7 to 11 cycles. All cDNA molecules were each tagged by a template-switch adaptor with 12 random nucleotides. MiXCR, run by TCRdb on the 5' RACE reads, gives a single entry per CDR3 protein. The data hold approximately 730,000 distinct CDR3 sequences, with 40% to 45% observed a single time. Trimming left V 7 bases short and J 5 bases short, with 18 bases between. The CDR3 extends over 14 amino acids. The germline V gene encodes CDR1 SGHTA and CDR2 FQGTGA.

The V call is TRBV7-3, the J call TRBJ2-7, with D perhaps matching TRBD2 (6 bases). Sequences were obtained from blood. The sequence derives from a woman aged 60 to 75 in good health. The CDR3 protein is CASNSGGPPHEQYF. CDR3 sequence (DNA): TGTGCCAGCAACTCCGGGGGTCCTCCTCACGAGCAGTACTTC.